The clone carrying this T cell receptor beta chain was picked up a small number of times. TCRdb re-analysed the RT-PCR reads in MiXCR, keeping a single row per CDR3 protein. The sample records about 960,000 distinct CDR3 sequences, approximately 18% being singletons. Germline V CDR1 and CDR2: SQVTM, ANQGSEA. Trimming took 4 bases from V and 7 from J, leaving 17 bases between them. This CDR3 is 14 amino acids long. The sample originates from a study of patients and donors after allogeneic stem cell transplantation. The V call is TRBV29-1, the J call TRBJ2-1; D tentatively reads TRBD1 or TRBD2 (5 bases each). The specimen was blood, either unsorted or a sorted T cell fraction (not recorded which). This clonotype was obtained from a human donor who was either an allogeneic HSCT recipient or a stem cell or donor lymphocyte infusion donor (not recorded which). It is not recorded whose cells these are; they may come from a transplant donor. CDR3 protein: CSVAGTVGENEQFF. The CDR3 DNA is TGCAGCGTTGCAGGGACGGTGGGGGAGAATGAGCAGTTCTTC.